Listed below are T cell receptor beta chains from one sample, sequenced in a study of T-cell reconstitution after alpha-beta-depleted transplantation in children. Each CDR3 protein is one row after TCRdb ran MiXCR on the PCR reads. Found here are about a million distinct CDR3 sequences, 25% to 30% of them singletons; the top ten hold over 25%. The sequenced sample was PBMCs, mostly from graft donor cells, obtained 360 days after TCRalphabeta/CD19-depleted stem cell transplant. The receptors were gathered from a boy under two years old who had a stem cell transplant for SCID, so the T cells may come from the graft donor. CDR3s include the opening cysteine and the closing phenylalanine or tryptophan. Fields, in order: V gene, D gene, clone size, J gene, CDR3 protein, CDR3 DNA. The D gene is left open where the match is weak. Clone size is given for some rows only: seen once, a few or many times, or a class if the clone is expanded.

TRBV6-5	TRBD1	few	TRBJ1-1	CASSYRTGTSTAFF	TGTGCCAGCAGTTACAGGACAGGGACATCAACGGCTTTCTTT
TRBV19	.	.	TRBJ1-1	CASKDSHTEAFF	TGTGCCAGTAAGGACAGCCACACTGAAGCTTTCTTT
TRBV14	.	.	TRBJ2-5	CASSQPPLETQYF	TGTGCCAGCAGCCAACCCCCCCTGGAGACCCAGTACTTC
TRBV10-3	TRBD2	few	TRBJ2-3	CAIGRAEGTDTQYF	TGTGCCATCGGGAGGGCCGAGGGCACAGATACGCAGTATTTT
TRBV9	.	.	TRBJ2-7	CASSVSNQGFYEQYF	TGTGCCAGCAGCGTATCTAACCAGGGGTTCTACGAGCAGTACTTC
TRBV4-3	.	.	TRBJ2-1	CASSQDLGTNSYNEQFF	TGCGCCAGCAGCCAAGATCTAGGGACAAACTCCTACAATGAGCAGTTCTTC
TRBV6-5	.	few	TRBJ1-1	CASLRRAGRGNTEAFF	TGTGCCAGCCTAAGGCGGGCAGGGCGGGGGAACACTGAAGCTTTCTTT
TRBV7-9	.	.	TRBJ1-2	CASSLATDANYGYTF	TGTGCCAGCAGCTTAGCGACAGATGCTAACTATGGCTACACCTTC
TRBV5-1	.	.	TRBJ2-1	CASSWDTGTLYEQFF	TGCGCCAGCAGCTGGGACACCGGGACGCTCTATGAGCAGTTCTTC
TRBV5-1	TRBD1	.	TRBJ1-1	CASSPTDREYTEAFF	TGCGCCAGCAGCCCAACCGACAGGGAGTACACTGAAGCTTTCTTT
TRBV6-2/TRBV6-3	.	.	TRBJ1-1	CAHSSMGLLNTEAFF	TGTGCCCACTCGTCCATGGGGCTCCTGAACACTGAAGCTTTCTTT
TRBV12-3/TRBV12-4	.	few	TRBJ2-1	CASSRASSGGNEQFF	TGTGCCAGCAGCCGGGCCTCTTCTGGGGGCAATGAGCAGTTCTTC
TRBV12-3/TRBV12-4	.	few	TRBJ1-4	CASSRRSGEKLFF	TGTGCCAGCAGTCGACGGTCCGGAGAAAAACTGTTTTTT
TRBV6-1	.	.	TRBJ1-4	CASSPQGSLGKLFF	TGTGCCAGCAGTCCGCAGGGTAGCTTAGGAAAACTGTTTTTT
TRBV25-1	TRBD1	once	TRBJ2-7	CASSGPGTGGRGSYEQYF	TGTGCCAGCAGTGGACCCGGGACAGGAGGCAGGGGCTCCTACGAGCAGTACTTC
TRBV11-2	.	.	TRBJ2-7	CASSLTGGTGNYEQYF	TGTGCCAGCAGCTTAACGGGGGGGACAGGGAACTACGAGCAGTACTTC
TRBV6-5	TRBD1	few	TRBJ1-5	CASSYWGQKQPQHF	TGTGCCAGCAGTTACTGGGGACAGAAGCAGCCCCAGCATTTT
TRBV7-9	.	few	TRBJ2-3	CASSLLRGSDTQYF	TGTGCCAGCAGCTTACTCAGGGGATCAGATACGCAGTATTTT
TRBV20-1	.	.	TRBJ2-5	CSALGGVEETQYF	TGCAGTGCCCTAGGGGGGGTCGAAGAGACCCAGTACTTC
TRBV10-3	TRBD2	few	TRBJ2-3	CAIGTSGEGTTQYF	TGTGCCATCGGAACTAGCGGAGAGGGGACTACGCAGTATTTT
TRBV3-1	.	.	TRBJ2-2	CASSPILERGTGELFF	TGTGCCAGCAGCCCCATCTTGGAGCGAGGGACCGGGGAGCTGTTTTTT
TRBV20-1	TRBD1	few	TRBJ2-2	CSARTPARGHVDTGELFF	TGCAGTGCTAGAACCCCAGCCAGGGGGCACGTAGACACCGGGGAGCTGTTTTTT
TRBV20-1	TRBD1	few	TRBJ1-5	CSASPDRPNQPQHF	TGCAGTGCTAGCCCGGACAGGCCCAATCAGCCCCAGCATTTT
TRBV7-7	.	.	TRBJ2-5	CASSWRGGSETQYF	TGTGCCAGCAGCTGGAGGGGGGGATCGGAGACCCAGTACTTC
TRBV20-1	TRBD2	.	TRBJ2-7	CSAHREGSSYEQYF	TGCAGTGCCCACCGGGAGGGGAGCTCCTACGAGCAGTACTTC
TRBV2	TRBD1	.	TRBJ2-3	CASKNRDRGIDTQYF	TGTGCCAGCAAGAACCGGGACAGAGGAATAGATACGCAGTATTTT
TRBV12-3/TRBV12-4	TRBD2	.	TRBJ2-7	CASSLSGGAGYEQYF	TGTGCCAGCAGTTTGAGCGGGGGGGCCGGGTACGAGCAGTACTTC
TRBV3-1	TRBD2	few	TRBJ2-5	CASSQRSGGGETQYF	TGTGCCAGCAGCCAACGGAGCGGGGGAGGGGAGACCCAGTACTTC
TRBV20-1	.	.	TRBJ2-1	CSARSPKTGPYNEQFF	TGCAGTGCTAGATCCCCAAAGACAGGACCCTACAATGAGCAGTTCTTC
TRBV12-3/TRBV12-4	TRBD2	.	TRBJ2-2	CASSFRGGARTGELFF	TGTGCCAGCAGTTTCCGCGGGGGGGCCAGGACCGGGGAGCTGTTTTTT
TRBV5-1	.	.	TRBJ2-1	CASSLERGAFPISYNEQFF	TGCGCCAGCAGCTTGGAACGAGGGGCCTTCCCCATCTCCTACAATGAGCAGTTCTTC
TRBV7-2	TRBD2	few	TRBJ2-5	CASSSAGLRTRETQYF	TGTGCCAGCAGCTCAGCGGGACTCCGAACCCGGGAGACCCAGTACTTC
TRBV20-1	.	few	TRBJ2-3	CSARERGWADTQYF	TGCAGTGCTAGAGAGCGGGGCTGGGCAGATACGCAGTATTTT
TRBV20-1	.	.	TRBJ1-1	CSARDPQTVGYNTEAFF	TGCAGTGCTAGAGATCCCCAAACAGTTGGTTACAACACTGAAGCTTTCTTT
TRBV20-1	.	few	TRBJ2-1	CSAPHDSYNEQFF	TGCAGTGCTCCCCACGACTCCTACAATGAGCAGTTCTTC
TRBV10-3	TRBD1	.	TRBJ2-2	CATRDRPNTGELFF	TGTGCCACCAGGGACAGACCGAACACCGGGGAGCTGTTTTTT
TRBV5-1	TRBD1	.	TRBJ2-1	CASSPARGQGGYNEQFF	TGCGCCAGCAGCCCGGCGCGGGGACAGGGCGGCTACAATGAGCAGTTCTTC
TRBV4-1	.	few	TRBJ1-6	CASSPPGAGNSPLHF	TGCGCCAGCAGCCCCCCCGGGGCGGGGAATTCACCCCTCCACTTT
TRBV12-3/TRBV12-4	.	few	TRBJ1-1	CASSRENPTEAFF	TGTGCCAGCAGTCGAGAAAACCCCACTGAAGCTTTCTTT
TRBV29-1	.	.	TRBJ2-7	CSVEDWVTGVYEQYF	TGCAGCGTTGAAGATTGGGTTACCGGGGTCTACGAGCAGTACTTC
TRBV5-1	.	.	TRBJ2-3	CASSLTAQWGTDTQYF	TGCGCCAGCAGCTTGACGGCGCAGTGGGGGACAGATACGCAGTATTTT
TRBV13	.	.	TRBJ2-5	CASSLERTAGETQYF	TGTGCCAGCAGCTTAGAAAGGACAGCGGGAGAGACCCAGTACTTC
TRBV12-3/TRBV12-4	TRBD1	.	TRBJ1-2	CASRPPVTGRGYTF	TGTGCCAGCAGACCCCCGGTGACAGGGAGAGGCTACACCTTC
TRBV6-5	.	few	TRBJ2-7	CASSYSIIRVGYEQYF	TGTGCCAGCAGTTACTCGATAATTCGGGTTGGGTACGAGCAGTACTTC
TRBV5-1	TRBD1	.	TRBJ2-7	CASSLDSPGQVVREQYF	TGCGCCAGCAGCTTGGATTCGCCGGGACAGGTAGTTCGCGAGCAGTACTTC
TRBV6-5	TRBD2	few	TRBJ2-1	CASTRSGTSVYNEQFF	TGTGCCAGCACCCGTTCCGGGACTAGCGTCTACAATGAGCAGTTCTTC
TRBV9	.	.	TRBJ2-2	CASSVKDMVPNTGELFF	TGTGCCAGCAGCGTAAAAGATATGGTTCCGAACACCGGGGAGCTGTTTTTT
TRBV12-3/TRBV12-4	TRBD1	.	TRBJ2-7	CASSRDSPGEQYF	TGTGCCAGCAGTCGGGACAGTCCAGGGGAGCAGTACTTC
TRBV20-1	TRBD1	few	TRBJ2-7	CSAIQADRAQYF	TGCAGTGCGATACAGGCAGACAGGGCGCAGTACTTC
TRBV5-1	.	few	TRBJ2-7	CASAWGDLDEQYF	TGCGCCAGCGCCTGGGGAGACTTGGACGAGCAGTACTTC
TRBV5-1	.	few	TRBJ2-7	CASSLGGEREQYF	TGCGCCAGCAGCTTGGGTGGCGAAAGGGAGCAGTACTTC
TRBV24-1	TRBD2	few	TRBJ2-5	CATSDGGLGETQYF	TGTGCCACCAGTGATGGGGGACTAGGGGAGACCCAGTACTTC
TRBV4-1	.	.	TRBJ2-7	CASSQGVGQYYEQYF	TGCGCCAGCAGCCAAGGAGTCGGACAGTACTACGAGCAGTACTTC
TRBV12-3/TRBV12-4	.	.	TRBJ2-7	CASSFDHEQYF	TGTGCCAGCAGTTTTGATCACGAGCAGTACTTC
TRBV9	TRBD2	.	TRBJ2-3	CASSAAGLAVDTQYF	TGTGCCAGCAGCGCCGCCGGACTAGCGGTAGATACGCAGTATTTT